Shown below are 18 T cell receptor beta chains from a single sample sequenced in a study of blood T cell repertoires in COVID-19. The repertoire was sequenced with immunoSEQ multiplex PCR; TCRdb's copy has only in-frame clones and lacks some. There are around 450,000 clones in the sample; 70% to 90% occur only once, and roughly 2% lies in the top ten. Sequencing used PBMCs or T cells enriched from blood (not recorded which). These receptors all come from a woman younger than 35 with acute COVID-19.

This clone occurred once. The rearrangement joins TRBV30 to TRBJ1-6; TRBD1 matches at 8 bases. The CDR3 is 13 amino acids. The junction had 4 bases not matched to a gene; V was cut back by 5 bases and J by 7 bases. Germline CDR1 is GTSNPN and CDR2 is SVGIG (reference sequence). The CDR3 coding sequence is TGTGCCTGGGGGGGACAGGCCAATTCACCCCTCCACTTT. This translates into CAWGGQANSPLHF.

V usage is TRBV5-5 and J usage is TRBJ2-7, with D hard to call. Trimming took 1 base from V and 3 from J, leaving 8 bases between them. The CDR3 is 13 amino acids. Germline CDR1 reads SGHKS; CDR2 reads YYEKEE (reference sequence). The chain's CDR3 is CASSLTNGYEQYF. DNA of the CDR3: TGTGCCAGCAGCTTGACTAACGGCTACGAGCAGTACTTC.

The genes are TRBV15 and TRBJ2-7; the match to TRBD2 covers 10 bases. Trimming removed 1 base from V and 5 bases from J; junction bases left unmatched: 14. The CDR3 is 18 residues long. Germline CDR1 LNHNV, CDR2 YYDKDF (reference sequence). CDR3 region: CATSRGLSSGGSRHEQYF. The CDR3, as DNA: TGTGCCACCAGCAGAGGGCTTAGTAGCGGGGGGTCTCGGCACGAGCAGTACTTC.

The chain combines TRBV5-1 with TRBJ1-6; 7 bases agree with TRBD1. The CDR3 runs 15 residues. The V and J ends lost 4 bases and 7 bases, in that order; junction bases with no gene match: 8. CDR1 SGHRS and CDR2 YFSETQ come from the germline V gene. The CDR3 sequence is CASSPGRDRNSPLHF. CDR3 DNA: TGCGCCAGCAGCCCGGGCCGGGACAGAAATTCACCCCTCCACTTT. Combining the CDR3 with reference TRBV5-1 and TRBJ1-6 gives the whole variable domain KAGVTQTPRYLIKTRGQQVTLSCSPISGHRSVSWYQQTPGQGLQFLFEYFSETQRNKGNFPGRFSGRQFSNSRSEMNVSTLELGDSALYLCASSPGRDRNSPLHFGNGTRLTVT.

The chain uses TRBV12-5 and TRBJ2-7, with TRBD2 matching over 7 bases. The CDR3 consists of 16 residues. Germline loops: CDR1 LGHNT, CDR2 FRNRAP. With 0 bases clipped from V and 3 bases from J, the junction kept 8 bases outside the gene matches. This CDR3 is CASGLVQGAGSYEQYF. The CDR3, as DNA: TGTGCTAGTGGTTTGGTACAAGGAGCGGGAAGCTACGAGCAGTACTTC.

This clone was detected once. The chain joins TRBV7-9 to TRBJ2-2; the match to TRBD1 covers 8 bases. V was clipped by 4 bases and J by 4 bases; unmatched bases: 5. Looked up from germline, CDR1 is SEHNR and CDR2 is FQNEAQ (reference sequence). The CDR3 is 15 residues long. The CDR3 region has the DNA TGTGCCAGCAGCTCCGGACAGGGAGGCACCGGGGAGCTGTTTTTT. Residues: CASSSGQGGTGELFF.

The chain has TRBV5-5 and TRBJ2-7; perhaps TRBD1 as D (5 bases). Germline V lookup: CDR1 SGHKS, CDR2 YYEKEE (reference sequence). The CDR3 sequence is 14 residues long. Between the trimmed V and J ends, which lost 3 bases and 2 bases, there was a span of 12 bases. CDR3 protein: CASSSTAPPYEQYF. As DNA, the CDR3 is TGTGCCAGCAGCTCGACAGCACCCCCCTACGAGCAGTACTTC.

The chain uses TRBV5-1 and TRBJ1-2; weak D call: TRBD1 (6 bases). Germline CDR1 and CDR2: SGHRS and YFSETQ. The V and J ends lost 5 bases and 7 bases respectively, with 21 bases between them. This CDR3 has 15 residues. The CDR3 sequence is CASREDRASGFGYTF. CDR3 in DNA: TGCGCCAGCAGGGAGGACAGAGCGAGCGGTTTTGGCTACACCTTC.

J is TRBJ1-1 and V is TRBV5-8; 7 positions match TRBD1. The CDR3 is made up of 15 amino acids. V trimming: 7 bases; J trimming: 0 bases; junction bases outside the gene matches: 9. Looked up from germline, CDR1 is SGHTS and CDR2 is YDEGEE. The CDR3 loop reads CASGPRTGMNTEAFF. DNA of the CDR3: TGTGCCAGCGGACCCCGGACAGGCATGAACACTGAAGCTTTCTTT.

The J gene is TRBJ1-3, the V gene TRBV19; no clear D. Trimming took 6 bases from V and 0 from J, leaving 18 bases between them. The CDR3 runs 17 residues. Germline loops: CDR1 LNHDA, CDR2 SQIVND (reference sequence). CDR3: CASRSYRETDSGNTIYF. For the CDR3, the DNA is TGTGCCAGTAGGTCTTATCGGGAAACGGACTCTGGAAACACCATATATTTT.

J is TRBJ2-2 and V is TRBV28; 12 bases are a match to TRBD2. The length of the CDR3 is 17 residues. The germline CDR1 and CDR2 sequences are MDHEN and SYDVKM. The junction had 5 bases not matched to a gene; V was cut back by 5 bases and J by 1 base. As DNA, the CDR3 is TGTGCCAGCAGTCCCCTGACTAGCGGGGGGAACACCGGGGAGCTGTTTTTT. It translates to CASSPLTSGGNTGELFF.

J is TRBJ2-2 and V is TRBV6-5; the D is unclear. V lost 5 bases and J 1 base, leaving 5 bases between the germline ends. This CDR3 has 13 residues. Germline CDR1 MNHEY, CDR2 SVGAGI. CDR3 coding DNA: TGTGCCAGCAGTCCAGAGAACACCGGGGAGCTGTTTTTT. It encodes CASSPENTGELFF.

Here the CDR3 reads CASSLGRGGNQPQHF. CDR3 bases: TGTGCCAGCAGCTTAGGCAGGGGGGGCAATCAGCCCCAGCATTTT. The V and J genes are TRBV11-2 and TRBJ1-5, with 7 positions matching TRBD1. Germline loops: CDR1 SGHAT, CDR2 FQNNGV. The V and J ends lost 1 base and 2 bases, in that order; junction bases with no gene match: 2. The CDR3 totals 15 residues.

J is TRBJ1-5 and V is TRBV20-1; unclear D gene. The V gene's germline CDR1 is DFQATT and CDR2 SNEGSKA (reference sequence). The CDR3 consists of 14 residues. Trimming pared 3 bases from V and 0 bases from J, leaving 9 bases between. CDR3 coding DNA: TGCAGTGCTAGTTGGGCGAATAGCAATCAGCCCCAGCATTTT. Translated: CSASWANSNQPQHF.

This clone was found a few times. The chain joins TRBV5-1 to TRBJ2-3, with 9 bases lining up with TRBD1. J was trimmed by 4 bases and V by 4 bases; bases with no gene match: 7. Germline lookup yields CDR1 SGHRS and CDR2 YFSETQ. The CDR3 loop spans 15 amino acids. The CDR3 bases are TGCGCCAGCAGCCCCGGACAGGGGAGGCCAGATACGCAGTATTTT. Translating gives CASSPGQGRPDTQYF.

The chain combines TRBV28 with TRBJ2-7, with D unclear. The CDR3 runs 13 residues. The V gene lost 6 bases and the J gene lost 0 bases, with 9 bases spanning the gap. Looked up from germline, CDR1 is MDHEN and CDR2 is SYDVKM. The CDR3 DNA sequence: TGTGCCAGCAGACCCGCGCTCTCCTACGAGCAGTACTTC. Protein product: CASRPALSYEQYF.

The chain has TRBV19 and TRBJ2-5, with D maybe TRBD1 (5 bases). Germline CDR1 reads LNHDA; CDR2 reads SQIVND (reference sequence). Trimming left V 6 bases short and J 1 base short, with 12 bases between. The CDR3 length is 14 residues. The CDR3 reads CASRPTGVQETQYF. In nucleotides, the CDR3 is TGTGCCAGTAGACCTACAGGCGTCCAAGAGACCCAGTACTTC.

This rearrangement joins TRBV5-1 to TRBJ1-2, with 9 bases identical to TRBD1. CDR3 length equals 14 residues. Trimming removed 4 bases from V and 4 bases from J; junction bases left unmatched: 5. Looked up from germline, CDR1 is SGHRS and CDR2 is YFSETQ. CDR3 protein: CASSRGTGLYGYTF. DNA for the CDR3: TGCGCCAGCAGCAGGGGGACAGGGCTCTATGGCTACACCTTC. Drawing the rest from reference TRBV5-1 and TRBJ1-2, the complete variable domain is KAGVTQTPRYLIKTRGQQVTLSCSPISGHRSVSWYQQTPGQGLQFLFEYFSETQRNKGNFPGRFSGRQFSNSRSEMNVSTLELGDSALYLCASSRGTGLYGYTFGSGTRLTVV.